A single sample is the source of the 22 T cell receptor beta chains below, sequenced in a study of T cells in Graves' hyperthyroidism and ophthalmopathy. Template material for amplifying TCR beta CDR3 regions consisted of RNA transcripts. The primer set for the first-round RT-PCR of the TCR CDR3 was HTBI. TCRdb re-analysed the multiplex PCR reads in MiXCR, keeping a single row per CDR3 protein. The profile shows hundreds of thousands of distinct CDR3 sequences, more than 20% of them singletons. The sample comprised blood. These TCRs come from a man aged 30 to 45 with Graves' ophthalmopathy.

This clonotype was seen ten or more times. This sequence joins TRBV6-1 and TRBJ1-1; TRBD1 might be the D (6 bases). V lost 1 base and J lost 6, with 18 bases in between. The CDR3 is 16 amino acids. Looked up from germline, CDR1 is MNHNS and CDR2 is SASEGT. CDR3 residues: CASSEGGTGYNAEAFF. As DNA, the CDR3 is TGTGCCAGCAGTGAAGGAGGAACAGGGTATAATGCTGAAGCTTTCTTT.

This clonotype has a handful of counts. V usage is TRBV4-3 and J usage is TRBJ2-5, with 7 bases aligning to TRBD1. The germline CDR1 and CDR2 sequences are LGHNA and YSLEER. With V trimmed by 0 bases and J by 5 bases, 6 bases remained unmatched. There are 15 residues in the CDR3. The CDR3 protein is CASSQDEGAVETQYF. The CDR3 DNA sequence: TGCGCCAGCAGCCAAGATGAGGGGGCTGTGGAGACCCAGTACTTC.

The sample holds a few counts of this clonotype. This chain connects TRBV19 to TRBJ1-5; 7 bases match TRBD1. Germline V gene lookup returns CDR1 LNHDA and CDR2 SQIVND (reference sequence). J was trimmed by 5 bases and V by 4 bases; bases with no gene match: 8. This CDR3 has 15 amino acids. CDR3 DNA sequence: TGTGCCAGTAGTAATGGGAGGGGGCTTGATCAGCCCCAGCATTTT. Translated, it gives CASSNGRGLDQPQHF. The whole variable domain, filled in from reference TRBV19 and TRBJ1-5, reads DGGITQSPKYLFRKEGQNVTLSCEQNLNHDAMYWYRQDPGQGLRLIYYSQIVNDFQKGDIAEGYSVSREKKESFPLTVTSAQKNPTAFYLCASSNGRGLDQPQHFGDGTRLSIL.

The chain is built from TRBV6-9 and TRBJ1-5, with D perhaps matching TRBD1 (5 bases). V dropped 3 bases and J dropped 6 bases, with 9 bases sitting between them. Looked up from germline, CDR1 is MNHGY and CDR2 is SVAAGI. This CDR3 is 13 amino acids long. The CDR3 DNA follows: TGTGCCAGCAGTTACGGGGCTCGTCAGCCCCAGCATTTT. Translation gives CASSYGARQPQHF.

The chain uses TRBV7-9 and TRBJ2-7; D unresolved. V was pared by 1 base and J by 6 bases, with 10 bases between. Per the germline V gene, CDR1 is SEHNR and CDR2 is FQNEAQ (reference sequence). There are 13 residues in the CDR3. The CDR3 here is CASSLGVAVEQYF. The DNA of the CDR3 is TGTGCCAGCAGCTTAGGGGTGGCGGTCGAGCAGTACTTC.

This chain connects TRBV6-2 or TRBV6-3 to TRBJ2-5; D is undetermined. The CDR3 consists of 10 residues. The V gene lost 8 bases and the J gene lost 3 bases, with 4 bases spanning the gap. In germline, CDR1 is MNHEY, CDR2 SVGEGT. The CDR3 DNA reads as TGTGCCAGCGCCGAAGAGACCCAGTACTTC. Protein sequence: CASAEETQYF.

This clonotype was counted only a few times. The chain uses TRBV20-1 and TRBJ2-7; 13 nucleotides agree with TRBD2. Trimming cost V 6 bases and J 3 bases; bases outside gene matches: 14. CDR3 size: 17 residues. Germline V gene sequence: CDR1 DFQATT, CDR2 SNEGSKA (reference sequence). The chain's CDR3 is CSARGLAGLRGNYEQYF. CDR3 nucleotide sequence: TGCAGTGCCCGGGGACTAGCGGGATTAAGAGGGAACTACGAGCAGTACTTC.

This clonotype appeared a few times. This chain connects TRBV29-1 to TRBJ2-3; D gene uncertain. Per the germline V gene, CDR1 is SQVTM and CDR2 is ANQGSEA. V dropped 1 base and J dropped 4 bases, with 6 bases sitting between them. The CDR3 is 12 amino acids. CDR3 bases: TGCAGCGTTGAAGTTGCCCCAGATACGCAGTATTTT. This codes for CSVEVAPDTQYF.

This clonotype came up many times. The chain employs TRBV18 and TRBJ1-6; D unresolved. V shed 6 bases and J shed 6 bases, with 6 bases lying between them. The length of the CDR3 is 12 residues. Germline V gives CDR1 KGHSH, CDR2 LQKENI. In DNA form, the CDR3 reads TGTGCCAGCTCGGACGCTAATTCACCCCTCCACTTT. Its translation: CASSDANSPLHF.

The sample holds many counts of this clonotype. The J gene is TRBJ1-1, the V gene TRBV6-6; perhaps TRBD1 as D (6 bases). V shed 2 bases and J shed 5 bases, with 18 bases lying between them. This CDR3 spans 16 amino acids. Germline V gives CDR1 MNHNY, CDR2 SVGAGI (reference sequence). CDR3 DNA: TGTGCCAGCAGTTACGGTGAGGGGGGCGGAAGAACTGAAGCTTTCTTT. Its protein product is CASSYGEGGGRTEAFF.

This clonotype was observed at least ten times. Possible read error: a much larger clone is one base away. V usage is TRBV11-2 and J usage is TRBJ2-7; no clear D. Germline assignment: CDR1 SGHAT and CDR2 FQNNGV. V was clipped by 5 bases and J by 3 bases, with 5 bases between them. This CDR3 region has 11 residues. The chain's CDR3 is CASSPYYEQYF. The CDR3 region has the DNA TGTGCCAGCAGCCCCTACTACGAGCAGTACTTC.

This clonotype was recorded many times. Written as DNA, the CDR3 is TGTGCCAGCAGCGAGCGACTAGCTCTGACAGATACGCAGTATTTT. It yields the protein CASSERLALTDTQYF. The chain combines TRBV6-2 or TRBV6-3 with TRBJ2-3, with 7 positions matching TRBD2. The germline V gene encodes CDR1 MNHEY and CDR2 SVGEGT. The trim removed 6 bases at V and 3 bases at J, leaving 9 bases unmatched. The CDR3 spans 15 residues.

This clonotype was observed at least ten times. V usage is TRBV28 and J usage is TRBJ2-5; 11 nucleotides line up with TRBD1. The V gene end was trimmed by 6 bases and the J gene end by 6 bases; junction bases not matched to a gene: 6. This CDR3 region has 14 residues. Germline V gene lookup returns CDR1 MDHEN and CDR2 SYDVKM. DNA for the CDR3: TGTGCCAGCAGGCCGGGACAGGGGGGGAAGACCCAGTACTTC. It codes for CASRPGQGGKTQYF.

This clonotype has ten or more counts. The chain joins TRBV5-1 to TRBJ2-5, with D possibly TRBD2 on 5 matching bases. The CDR3 runs to 17 residues. Germline loops: CDR1 SGHRS, CDR2 YFSETQ. V was cut by 1 base and J by 1 base, with 17 bases left in between. CDR3 sequence (DNA): TGCGCCAGCAGCTTGCAGGCTTCGGTAACTAGCCAAGAGACCCAGTACTTC. Amino acid sequence: CASSLQASVTSQETQYF.

CDR3 DNA sequence: TGTGCCAGCAGTTCACTAGCGGATTCCTCCTACGAGCAGTACTTC. Translated: CASSSLADSSYEQYF. The V gene is TRBV27, the J gene TRBJ2-7, with 8 bases that match TRBD2. Germline trimming cut 4 bases from V and 0 bases from J; bases unmatched to any gene: 5. Germline V CDR1 and CDR2: MNHEY, SMNVEV (reference sequence). The CDR3 covers 15 residues.

Only a few counts were recorded for this clonotype. The chain couples TRBV28 to TRBJ2-7; perhaps TRBD1 as D (5 bases). The V end was cut by 7 bases, the J end by 7 bases, with 20 bases between. The CDR3 is 14 amino acids. Germline V gene data show CDR1 as MDHEN and CDR2 as SYDVKM. The CDR3 protein is CASTLGAGPREQYF. CDR3 nucleotide sequence: TGTGCCAGCACCCTAGGGGCAGGGCCGAGGGAGCAGTACTTC.

The chain recombines TRBV30 with TRBJ1-5, with a tentative D call TRBD1 (6 bases). Germline V gene data show CDR1 as GTSNPN and CDR2 as SVGIG (reference sequence). Trimming cost V 3 bases and J 2 bases, with 14 bases left between them. The CDR3 covers 15 residues. The DNA of the CDR3 is TGTGCCTGGAGACAGGGACGTTTCGGCAATCAGCCCCAGCATTTT. Translated, it gives CAWRQGRFGNQPQHF. Complete variable domain (other parts from reference TRBV30 and TRBJ1-5): SQTIHQWPATLVQPVGSPLSLECTVEGTSNPNLYWYRQAAGRGLQLLFYSVGIGQISSEVPQNLSASRPQDRQFILSSKKLLLSDSGFYLCAWRQGRFGNQPQHFGDGTRLSIL.

This clonotype was seen a few times. The V call is TRBV7-2, the J call TRBJ2-5; no clear D gene. The germline V and J ends were trimmed by 2 bases and 2 bases, with 12 bases remaining between them. This CDR3 is 15 amino acids long. CDR1 SGHTA and CDR2 FQGNSA come from the germline V gene. The CDR3 is CASSLFLGRQETQYF. Here the CDR3 DNA reads TGTGCCAGCAGCTTATTCTTGGGCAGGCAAGAGACCCAGTACTTC.

This clonotype appeared many times. The V and J genes are TRBV30 and TRBJ2-2, with D possibly TRBD1 on 6 matching bases. Between the trimmed V and J ends, which lost 5 bases and 0 bases, there was a span of 13 bases. CDR1 GTSNPN and CDR2 SVGIG come from the germline V gene (reference sequence). The CDR3 extends over 15 amino acids. CDR3: CAWGSGTTNTGELFF. The CDR3, as DNA: TGTGCCTGGGGTTCCGGGACAACGAACACCGGGGAGCTGTTTTTT. The variable domain in full, completed from reference TRBV30 and TRBJ2-2, reads SQTIHQWPATLVQPVGSPLSLECTVEGTSNPNLYWYRQAAGRGLQLLFYSVGIGQISSEVPQNLSASRPQDRQFILSSKKLLLSDSGFYLCAWGSGTTNTGELFFGEGSRLTVL.

This clonotype was found a few times. The chain has TRBV12-3 or TRBV12-4 and TRBJ1-6, with D possibly being TRBD1 (5 bases). The CDR3 sequence is 13 residues long. Trimming pared 4 bases from V and 13 bases from J, leaving 14 bases between. The CDR3 DNA follows: TGTGCCAGCAGTTGGCAGACCAGGGAGCCCCTCCACTTT. Its translation: CASSWQTREPLHF.

The chain combines TRBV7-9 with TRBJ2-1; 12 bases are shared with TRBD2. V trimming: 11 bases; J trimming: 8 bases; junction bases outside the gene matches: 10. The CDR3 sequence is 14 residues long. CDR1 is SEHNR, CDR2 FQNEAQ, per germline (reference sequence). The CDR3 sequence: CAWPPGTSGYEQFF. As DNA, the CDR3 is TGTGCCTGGCCCCCCGGGACTAGCGGGTATGAGCAGTTCTTC.

V usage is TRBV29-1 and J usage is TRBJ2-5, with no clear D. The CDR3 extends over 13 amino acids. CDR1 and CDR2 from the germline V gene are SQVTM and ANQGSEA. V was pared by 5 bases and J by 0 bases, with 10 bases between. The CDR3 region is CSVPSPDQETQYF. DNA of the CDR3: TGCAGCGTTCCCTCGCCAGACCAAGAGACCCAGTACTTC.